This TCR beta chain was retrieved from a study of regulatory T cells in long-lasting Graves disease. Time point defined: newly diagnosed GD, antithyroid drugs for less than 3 months. Scientists built the TCR library using RNA that was extracted from PBMCs. Arm-PCR with iRepertoire HTBI primers amplified the CDR3 regions for these TCR beta libraries. Each CDR3 protein gets one entry after TCRdb re-called the multiplex PCR reads with MiXCR. The sample holds fewer than 350,000 distinct CDR3 sequences; more than 15% are singletons and the top ten take less than 40%. The CDR3 has 14 residues. The V gene end was trimmed by 3 bases and the J gene end by 10 bases; junction bases not matched to a gene: 10. From germline, CDR1 is DFQATT and CDR2 SNEGSKA (reference sequence). As for this clonotype: Its target is not known. A far larger clone lies a single base away; this is likely a read error.

Study-wide findings and caveats: Persistent disease preferred TRBV28, TRBJ1-2 and TRBJ2-5; new disease, TRBV20-1 and TRBJ2-1.

The chain uses TRBV20-1 and TRBJ2-1, with TRBD1 identical over 9 bases. The sample here was peripheral blood mononuclear cells (PBMCs), taken at new diagnosis, from a patient treated with antithyroid drugs. The TCR sequence derives from a female donor with Graves disease. In nucleotides, the CDR3 is TGCAGTGCTAGTCCGGGGACAGGGCCTAGCGAGCAGTTCTTC. Encoded protein: CSASPGTGPSEQFF.